This T cell receptor (beta chain) was identified during a study of T cell repertoires in cytomegalovirus infection. Germline lookup yields CDR1 SEHNR and CDR2 FQNEAQ (reference sequence). The CDR3 consists of 15 residues. Trimming removed 1 base from V and 5 bases from J; junction bases left unmatched: 5. Broader study findings: There were HLA-C-restricted CMV-specific TCR beta clonotypes dominating the ex vivo response.

Ten or more counts support this clonotype. What it recognizes is unknown. Using its own MiXCR run on the reads, TCRdb lists one record per CDR3 protein. The sample lists roughly 280,000 distinct CDR3 sequences, roughly a fifth occurring once. Material: cultured PBMCs, obtained from culture after CMV antigen stimulation. The sequence was collected from a human donor in good health (CMV status not recorded). Some clones in this sample may be carry-over from other donors' samples. The chain combines TRBV7-9 with TRBJ2-4; 7 nucleotides align to TRBD1. The CDR3 region is CASSLVGGQENIQYF. CDR3 DNA sequence: TGTGCCAGCAGCTTAGTAGGGGGCCAGGAAAACATTCAGTACTTC.